The present T cell receptor (beta chain) was sequenced within a study of cytomegalovirus exposure and HLA in healthy donors. Study-wide context: Of approximately 400 genotyped donors, about 81% clustered with self-reported Caucasian donors. Study results and limitations: With later analysis, a missense DCLRE1C variant became linked to TCR beta V- and J-gene trimming.

PCR used 60 Vbeta primers and 13 Jbeta primers. Authors' analysis steps: It was a later analysis that counted roughly 80 million unique TCR beta chains, of which some 9.9 million were shared. Sequencing was performed with immunoSEQ multiplex PCR; in TCRdb, only in-frame clones are kept and a portion is missing. Clonal size and the V and J genes are those of that table, whereas D and trimming came from the DNA. The sample consists of roughly 200,000 clones, around 77% of them appearing once. Germline lookup yields CDR1 GTSNPN and CDR2 SVGIG (reference sequence). The CDR3 sequence is 13 residues long. Deletions cut 0 bases from V and 6 bases from J, with 12 bases between. A single count supports this clone. The antigen remains unidentified.

The V and J genes are TRBV30 and TRBJ2-7, with D possibly matching TRBD2 (5 bases). The specimen sequenced was PBMCs. The origin of this receptor is a woman under 40 in good health and CMV-seronegative. CDR3 nucleotides: TGTGCCTGGAGTGTTGGCGGGTCGCTCGAGCAGTACTTC. It specifies CAWSVGGSLEQYF. The full variable domain, in which reference TRBV30 and TRBJ2-7 provide the parts outside the CDR3, is SQTIHQWPATLVQPVGSPLSLECTVEGTSNPNLYWYRQAAGRGLQLLFYSVGIGQISSEVPQNLSASRPQDRQFILSSKKLLLSDSGFYLCAWSVGGSLEQYFGPGTRLTVT.